A selection of T cell receptor beta chains follows, all from one sample in a study of graft-versus-host responses after intestinal transplantation. Sequenced by immunoSEQ multiplex PCR; TCRdb stores in-frame clones only, minus some. The table includes about 12,000 clones, around four fifths detected once. The sample was PBMCs, taken 494 days after intestinal transplant. The receptors shown here come from a human patient who received an intestinal transplant, so some T cells may come from the graft donor. CDR3s include the opening cysteine and the closing phenylalanine or tryptophan. The D gene is left open where the match is weak. A clone size is listed for some rows: how often the clone was seen (once, few, many), or a class if it is expanded.

CDR3 protein: CVSQGFSPLHF; CDR3 DNA: TGTGTTTCCCAGGGGTTTTCACCCCTCCACTTT; D gene: -; J gene: TRBJ1-6; clone size: -; V gene: TRBV7-6
CDR3 protein: CAEQSLNSPLHF; CDR3 DNA: TGTGCCGAACAATCATTAAATTCACCCCTCCACTTT; D gene: -; J gene: TRBJ1-6; clone size: once; V gene: TRBV7-9
CDR3 protein: CASSHAPIGNKNIQYF; CDR3 DNA: TGCGCCAGCAGCCATGCGCCCATCGGGAACAAAAACATTCAGTACTTC; D gene: -; J gene: TRBJ2-4; clone size: -; V gene: TRBV4-1
CDR3 protein: CASSLAQDYEQYF; CDR3 DNA: TGTGCCAGCAGCTTAGCCCAGGATTACGAGCAGTACTTC; D gene: -; J gene: TRBJ2-7; clone size: -; V gene: TRBV7-6
CDR3 protein: CATSRQAGGPDTQYF; CDR3 DNA: TGTGCCACCAGCAGACAGGCGGGAGGGCCAGATACGCAGTATTTT; D gene: TRBD2; J gene: TRBJ2-3; clone size: -; V gene: TRBV15
CDR3 protein: CASSFSSNQPQHF; CDR3 DNA: TGTGCCAGCAGTTTTTCTAGCAATCAGCCCCAGCATTTT; D gene: -; J gene: TRBJ1-5; clone size: -; V gene: TRBV28
CDR3 protein: CASSVNSGTLYGYTF; CDR3 DNA: TGTGCCAGCAGCGTCAATTCAGGAACCCTCTATGGCTACACCTTC; D gene: -; J gene: TRBJ1-2; clone size: few; V gene: TRBV9
CDR3 protein: CASSRKDSTEAFF; CDR3 DNA: TGTGCCAGCAGCAGGAAGGACAGCACTGAAGCTTTCTTT; D gene: -; J gene: TRBJ1-1; clone size: -; V gene: TRBV7-9
CDR3 protein: CARRGAVRGTLNYGYTF; CDR3 DNA: TGTGCCCGCAGGGGGGCGGTGCGGGGGACTCTAAACTATGGCTACACCTTC; D gene: TRBD1; J gene: TRBJ1-2; clone size: medium-sized; V gene: TRBV28
CDR3 protein: CASSRQTSTEQFF; CDR3 DNA: TGTGCCAGCAGTAGGCAGACCTCTACTGAGCAGTTCTTC; D gene: -; J gene: TRBJ2-1; clone size: few; V gene: TRBV6-1
CDR3 protein: CASSFTGDSEAFF; CDR3 DNA: TGTGCCAGCAGCTTTACAGGGGACAGCGAAGCTTTCTTT; D gene: TRBD1; J gene: TRBJ1-1; clone size: -; V gene: TRBV7-9
CDR3 protein: CASSPYRGNTGELFF; CDR3 DNA: TGTGCCAGCAGCCCCTACAGGGGGAACACCGGGGAGCTGTTTTTT; D gene: -; J gene: TRBJ2-2; clone size: -; V gene: TRBV21-1
CDR3 protein: CASSLGSGALSRNEQFF; CDR3 DNA: TGTGCCAGCAGCTTAGGAAGCGGAGCCCTATCAAGGAATGAGCAGTTCTTC; D gene: -; J gene: TRBJ2-1; clone size: -; V gene: TRBV7-9
CDR3 protein: CASSPDQGGKNIQYF; CDR3 DNA: TGTGCCAGCTCACCAGATCAAGGGGGCAAAAACATTCAGTACTTC; D gene: -; J gene: TRBJ2-4; clone size: -; V gene: TRBV18
CDR3 protein: CATSRSGQARQPQHF; CDR3 DNA: TGTGCCACCAGCAGATCTGGACAGGCACGTCAGCCCCAGCATTTT; D gene: TRBD1; J gene: TRBJ1-5; clone size: -; V gene: TRBV15
CDR3 protein: CASSKTGRDEQYF; CDR3 DNA: TGTGCCAGCAGCAAGACAGGGAGAGACGAGCAGTACTTC; D gene: TRBD1; J gene: TRBJ2-7; clone size: few; V gene: TRBV6-4
CDR3 protein: CSAQRQGDEQFF; CDR3 DNA: TGCAGCGCCCAAAGACAGGGGGACGAGCAGTTCTTC; D gene: TRBD1; J gene: TRBJ2-1; clone size: -; V gene: TRBV29-1
CDR3 protein: CASSLYEGTDNYGYTF; CDR3 DNA: TGTGCCAGCAGCTTATATGAAGGCACAGACAACTATGGCTACACCTTC; D gene: -; J gene: TRBJ1-2; clone size: -; V gene: TRBV5-4
CDR3 protein: CASSLGPGQPQHF; CDR3 DNA: TGTGCCAGCAGCTTAGGGCCGGGGCAGCCCCAGCATTTT; D gene: -; J gene: TRBJ1-5; clone size: few; V gene: TRBV7-3
CDR3 protein: CASRLELHSSYEQYF; CDR3 DNA: TGTGCCAGCAGACTTGAGCTCCACTCATCCTACGAGCAGTACTTC; D gene: -; J gene: TRBJ2-7; clone size: -; V gene: TRBV11-2
CDR3 protein: CASSGARATDTQYF; CDR3 DNA: TGTGCCAGCAGCGGGGCCCGGGCTACAGATACGCAGTATTTT; D gene: -; J gene: TRBJ2-3; clone size: -; V gene: TRBV6-1
CDR3 protein: CASSYQDRVDTGELFF; CDR3 DNA: TGTGCCAGCAGTTACCAGGACAGGGTGGACACCGGGGAGCTGTTTTTT; D gene: TRBD1; J gene: TRBJ2-2; clone size: -; V gene: TRBV6-5
CDR3 protein: CASSVGGLVGDTQYF; CDR3 DNA: TGTGCCAGCAGCGTAGGGGGACTAGTAGGGGATACGCAGTATTTT; D gene: TRBD2; J gene: TRBJ2-3; clone size: -; V gene: TRBV9
CDR3 protein: CASSHWAGQGAEQYF; CDR3 DNA: TGTGCCAGCAGCCATTGGGCTGGGCAGGGGGCCGAGCAGTACTTC; D gene: TRBD1; J gene: TRBJ2-7; clone size: -; V gene: TRBV5-6
CDR3 protein: CASSGRGGIYSNQPQHF; CDR3 DNA: TGTGCCAGCAGCGGGAGGGGAGGGATCTATAGCAATCAGCCCCAGCATTTT; D gene: -; J gene: TRBJ1-5; clone size: -; V gene: TRBV7-3
CDR3 protein: CASSGSYGAYEQYF; CDR3 DNA: TGTGCCAGCAGCGGTTCGTACGGGGCCTACGAGCAGTACTTC; D gene: -; J gene: TRBJ2-7; clone size: once; V gene: TRBV7-2
CDR3 protein: CASSEGQVQETQYF; CDR3 DNA: TGCGCCAGCAGTGAAGGACAGGTTCAAGAGACCCAGTACTTC; D gene: TRBD1; J gene: TRBJ2-5; clone size: -; V gene: TRBV10-1
CDR3 protein: CASSLGSNQPQHF; CDR3 DNA: TGTGCCAGCAGCTTGGGCAGCAATCAGCCCCAGCATTTT; D gene: -; J gene: TRBJ1-5; clone size: once; V gene: TRBV5-8
CDR3 protein: CASSFLRQWGSYNEQFF; CDR3 DNA: TGTGCCAGCAGTTTCTTAAGACAGTGGGGGTCCTACAATGAGCAGTTCTTC; D gene: -; J gene: TRBJ2-1; clone size: -; V gene: TRBV27
CDR3 protein: CSVVTGVTEAFF; CDR3 DNA: TGCAGCGTTGTAACAGGGGTCACTGAAGCTTTCTTT; D gene: TRBD1; J gene: TRBJ1-1; clone size: -; V gene: TRBV29-1
CDR3 protein: CASSHRDNSYEQYF; CDR3 DNA: TGTGCCAGCAGTCACCGGGACAACTCCTACGAGCAGTACTTC; D gene: -; J gene: TRBJ2-7; clone size: -; V gene: TRBV6-5
CDR3 protein: CASSEGDSSYEQYF; CDR3 DNA: TGTGCCAGCAGTGAAGGGGACAGCTCCTACGAGCAGTACTTC; D gene: TRBD1; J gene: TRBJ2-7; clone size: few; V gene: TRBV6-1
CDR3 protein: CASSSEGDRNWQFF; CDR3 DNA: TGTGCCAGCAGCTCCGAGGGGGACAGGAATTGGCAGTTCTTC; D gene: TRBD1; J gene: TRBJ2-1; clone size: once; V gene: TRBV13
CDR3 protein: CASGNRARSNQPQHF; CDR3 DNA: TGTGCCAGCGGCAACAGGGCGCGGAGCAATCAGCCCCAGCATTTT; D gene: -; J gene: TRBJ1-5; clone size: -; V gene: TRBV6-1
CDR3 protein: CASSFLAGLKDTQYF; CDR3 DNA: TGTGCCAGCAGCTTCCTGGCGGGATTAAAAGATACGCAGTATTTT; D gene: -; J gene: TRBJ2-3; clone size: -; V gene: TRBV5-5
CDR3 protein: CASSPGTGAYEQYF; CDR3 DNA: TGTGCCAGTAGCCCGGGGACAGGCGCCTACGAGCAGTACTTC; D gene: TRBD1; J gene: TRBJ2-7; clone size: -; V gene: TRBV19
CDR3 protein: CASSLATNPYEQYF; CDR3 DNA: TGTGCCAGCAGCTTGGCCACCAACCCCTACGAGCAGTACTTC; D gene: -; J gene: TRBJ2-7; clone size: -; V gene: TRBV5-5
CDR3 protein: CASSPRTGGPGNTIYF; CDR3 DNA: TGTGCCAGCAGCCCCAGGACAGGCGGGCCGGGAAACACCATATATTTT; D gene: TRBD1; J gene: TRBJ1-3; clone size: -; V gene: TRBV5-6
CDR3 protein: CASSPTFAGTEAFF; CDR3 DNA: TGTGCCAGCAGCCCCACATTCGCGGGCACTGAAGCTTTCTTT; D gene: -; J gene: TRBJ1-1; clone size: -; V gene: TRBV6-5
CDR3 protein: CASSVGLANTEAFF; CDR3 DNA: TGTGCCAGCAGCGTCGGGTTGGCGAACACTGAAGCTTTCTTT; D gene: -; J gene: TRBJ1-1; clone size: medium-sized; V gene: TRBV11-2
CDR3 protein: CASSLAGTLNTGELFF; CDR3 DNA: TGTGCCAGCAGCTTGGCTGGGACACTCAACACCGGGGAGCTGTTTTTT; D gene: -; J gene: TRBJ2-2; clone size: -; V gene: TRBV5-4
CDR3 protein: CASSFRTSGNEQFF; CDR3 DNA: TGTGCCAGCAGTTTCCGGACTAGCGGGAATGAGCAGTTCTTC; D gene: TRBD2; J gene: TRBJ2-1; clone size: once; V gene: TRBV27
CDR3 protein: CASSPTWGSYGYTF; CDR3 DNA: TGTGCCAGTAGTCCGACGTGGGGCTCCTATGGCTACACCTTC; D gene: -; J gene: TRBJ1-2; clone size: once; V gene: TRBV19
CDR3 protein: CAISKGTPNYEQYF; CDR3 DNA: TGTGCCATCAGTAAGGGGACCCCAAACTACGAGCAGTACTTC; D gene: -; J gene: TRBJ2-7; clone size: -; V gene: TRBV10-3
CDR3 protein: CASSITSGRADEQFF; CDR3 DNA: TGTGCCAGCAGCATCACTAGCGGGAGGGCCGATGAGCAGTTCTTC; D gene: TRBD2; J gene: TRBJ2-1; clone size: -; V gene: TRBV7-2
CDR3 protein: CASSPQGAAETQYF; CDR3 DNA: TGCGCCAGCAGCCCCCAAGGGGCAGCGGAGACCCAGTACTTC; D gene: -; J gene: TRBJ2-5; clone size: few; V gene: TRBV4-1
CDR3 protein: CASSPRSGGVETQYF; CDR3 DNA: TGTGCCAGCTCACCACGTAGCGGAGGGGTAGAGACCCAGTACTTC; D gene: -; J gene: TRBJ2-5; clone size: -; V gene: TRBV18
CDR3 protein: CASSRPQGPLETQYF; CDR3 DNA: TGTGCCAGCAGCCGCCCACAGGGCCCCTTAGAGACCCAGTACTTC; D gene: -; J gene: TRBJ2-5; clone size: few; V gene: TRBV7-9
CDR3 protein: CASSITRGIDEKLFF; CDR3 DNA: TGTGCCAGTAGTATCACCAGGGGGATAGATGAAAAACTGTTTTTT; D gene: TRBD1; J gene: TRBJ1-4; clone size: -; V gene: TRBV19
CDR3 protein: CASSYDSAYEQYF; CDR3 DNA: TGTGCCAGCAGCTACGACAGCGCTTACGAGCAGTACTTC; D gene: -; J gene: TRBJ2-7; clone size: -; V gene: TRBV11-2
CDR3 protein: CASSSSLHSYEQYF; CDR3 DNA: TGTGCCAGTAGTAGCAGCCTACACTCCTACGAGCAGTACTTC; D gene: -; J gene: TRBJ2-7; clone size: -; V gene: TRBV19
CDR3 protein: CASSPLHTGELFF; CDR3 DNA: TGTGCCAGTAGTCCTCTACACACCGGGGAGCTGTTTTTT; D gene: -; J gene: TRBJ2-2; clone size: once; V gene: TRBV19
CDR3 protein: CASSDKTGGTDTQYF; CDR3 DNA: TGTGCCAGCAGTGACAAGACAGGGGGCACAGATACGCAGTATTTT; D gene: TRBD1; J gene: TRBJ2-3; clone size: -; V gene: TRBV25-1
CDR3 protein: CASSAGTGGYEQYF; CDR3 DNA: TGTGCCAGCAGTGCCGGGACAGGGGGCTACGAGCAGTACTTC; D gene: TRBD1; J gene: TRBJ2-7; clone size: -; V gene: TRBV6-4
CDR3 protein: CASSLGQGGEKLFF; CDR3 DNA: TGCGCCAGCAGCCTGGGACAGGGTGGGGAAAAACTGTTTTTT; D gene: TRBD1; J gene: TRBJ1-4; clone size: -; V gene: TRBV5-1
CDR3 protein: CASSVTGTGTYEQYF; CDR3 DNA: TGTGCCAGCAGCGTTACCGGGACAGGGACCTACGAGCAGTACTTC; D gene: TRBD1; J gene: TRBJ2-7; clone size: -; V gene: TRBV9
CDR3 protein: CASTPRDRDTGELFF; CDR3 DNA: TGCGCCAGCACCCCTCGGGACAGGGACACCGGGGAGCTGTTTTTT; D gene: TRBD1; J gene: TRBJ2-2; clone size: -; V gene: TRBV5-1
CDR3 protein: CASSYSGLDSSYEQYF; CDR3 DNA: TGTGCCAGCAGTTACTCCGGGCTCGACAGCTCCTACGAGCAGTACTTC; D gene: -; J gene: TRBJ2-7; clone size: medium-sized; V gene: TRBV6-6
CDR3 protein: CASKGNTGELFF; CDR3 DNA: TGTGCCAGCAAAGGAAACACCGGGGAGCTGTTTTTT; D gene: -; J gene: TRBJ2-2; clone size: -; V gene: TRBV6-5